This TCR beta chain was captured in a study of blood T cell repertoires in COVID-19. Study summary: In each case, the material was cDNA or gDNA derived from T cells, B-cell-depleted T cells, or PBMCs.

CDR3 size: 13 residues. CDR1 and CDR2 from the germline V gene are KGHSH and LQKENI. V lost 3 bases, J lost 6 bases, and 11 bases lay in between. Only in-frame clones appear in the TCRdb table, and some are missing; sequencing was by immunoSEQ multiplex PCR. Of about 93,000 clones in the sample, 75% to 90% are singletons; the top ten hold 4.5% to 6.5%. The sample taken for sequencing was peripheral blood. This chain links TRBV18 with TRBJ1-2; maybe TRBD1 (5 bases). This TCR derives from a man aged 60-69 years with COVID-19, enrolled during active disease. CDR3 coding DNA: TGTGCCAGCTCACCTGCCAGGGAGGATGGCTACACCTTC. Residues: CASSPAREDGYTF.